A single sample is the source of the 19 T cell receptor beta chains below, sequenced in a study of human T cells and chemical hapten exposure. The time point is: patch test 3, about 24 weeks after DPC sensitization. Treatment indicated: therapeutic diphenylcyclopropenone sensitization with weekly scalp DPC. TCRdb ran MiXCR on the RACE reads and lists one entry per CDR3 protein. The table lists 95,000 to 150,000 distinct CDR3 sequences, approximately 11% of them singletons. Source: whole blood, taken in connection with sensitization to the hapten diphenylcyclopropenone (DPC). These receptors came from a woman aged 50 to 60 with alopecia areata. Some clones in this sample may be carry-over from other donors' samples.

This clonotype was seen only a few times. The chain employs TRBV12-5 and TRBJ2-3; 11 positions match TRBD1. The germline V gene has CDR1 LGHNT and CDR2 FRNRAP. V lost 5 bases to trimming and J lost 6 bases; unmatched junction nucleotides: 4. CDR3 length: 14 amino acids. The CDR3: CASGAGQGADTQYF. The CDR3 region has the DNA TGTGCTAGTGGTGCCGGACAGGGGGCCGATACGCAGTATTTT.

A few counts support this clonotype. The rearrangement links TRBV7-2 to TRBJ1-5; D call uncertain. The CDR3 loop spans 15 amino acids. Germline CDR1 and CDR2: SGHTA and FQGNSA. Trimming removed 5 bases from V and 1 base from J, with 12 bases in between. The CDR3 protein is CASSPEKRSNQPQHF. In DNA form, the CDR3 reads TGTGCCAGCAGCCCCGAAAAGAGGAGCAATCAGCCCCAGCATTTT.

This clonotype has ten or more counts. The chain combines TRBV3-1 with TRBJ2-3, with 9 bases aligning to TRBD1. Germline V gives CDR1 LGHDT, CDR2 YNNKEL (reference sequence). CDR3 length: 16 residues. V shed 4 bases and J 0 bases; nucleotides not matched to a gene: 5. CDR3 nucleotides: TGTGCCAGCAGCCGCACAGGGGGCTCAAGCACAGATACGCAGTATTTT. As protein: CASSRTGGSSTDTQYF.

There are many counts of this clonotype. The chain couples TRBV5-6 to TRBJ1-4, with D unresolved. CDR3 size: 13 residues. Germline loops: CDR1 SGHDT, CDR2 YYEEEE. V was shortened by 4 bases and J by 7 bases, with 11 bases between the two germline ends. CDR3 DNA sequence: TGTGCCAGCAGCCCGGGCCGGGCTGAAAAACTGTTTTTT. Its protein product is CASSPGRAEKLFF.

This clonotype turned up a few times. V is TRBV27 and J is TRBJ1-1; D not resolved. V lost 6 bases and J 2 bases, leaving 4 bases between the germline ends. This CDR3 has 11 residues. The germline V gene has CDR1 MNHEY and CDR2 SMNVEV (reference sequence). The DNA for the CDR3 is TGTGCCAGCAGACTAAACACTGAAGCTTTCTTT. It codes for CASRLNTEAFF.

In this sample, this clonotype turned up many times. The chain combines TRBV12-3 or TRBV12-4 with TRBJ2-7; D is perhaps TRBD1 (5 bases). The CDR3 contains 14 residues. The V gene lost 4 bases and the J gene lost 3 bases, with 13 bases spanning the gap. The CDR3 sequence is CASSSWTSYYEQYF. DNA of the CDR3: TGTGCCAGCAGTTCATGGACAAGCTACTACGAGCAGTACTTC.

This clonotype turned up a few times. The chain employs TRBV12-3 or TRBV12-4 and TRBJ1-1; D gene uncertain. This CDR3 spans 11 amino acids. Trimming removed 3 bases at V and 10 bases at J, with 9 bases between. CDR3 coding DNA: TGTGCCAGCAGTTTCGGGCTAAGAGCTTTCTTT. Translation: CASSFGLRAFF.

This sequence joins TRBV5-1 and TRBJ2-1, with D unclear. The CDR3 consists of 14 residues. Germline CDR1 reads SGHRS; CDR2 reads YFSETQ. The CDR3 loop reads CLSRIGFAYNEQFF. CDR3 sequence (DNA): TGCCTCAGCAGGATAGGATTCGCCTACAATGAGCAGTTCTTC.

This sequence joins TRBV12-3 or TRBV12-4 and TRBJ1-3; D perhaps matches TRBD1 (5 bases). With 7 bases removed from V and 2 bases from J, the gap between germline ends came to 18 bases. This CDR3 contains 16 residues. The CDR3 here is CASTMGGRGTGNTIYF. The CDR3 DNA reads TGTGCCAGCACCATGGGAGGACGGGGGACTGGAAACACCATATATTTT.

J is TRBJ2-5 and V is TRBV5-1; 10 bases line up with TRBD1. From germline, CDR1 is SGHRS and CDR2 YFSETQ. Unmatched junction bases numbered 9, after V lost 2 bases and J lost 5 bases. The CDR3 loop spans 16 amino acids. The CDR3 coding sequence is TGCGCCAGCAGCTTCTCCGGGACAGGGGCGGTGGAGACCCAGTACTTC. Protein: CASSFSGTGAVETQYF.

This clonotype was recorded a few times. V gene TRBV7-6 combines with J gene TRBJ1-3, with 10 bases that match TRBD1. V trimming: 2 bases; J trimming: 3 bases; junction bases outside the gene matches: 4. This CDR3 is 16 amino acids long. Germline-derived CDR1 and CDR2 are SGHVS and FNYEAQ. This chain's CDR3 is CASSLSGTGVGNTIYF. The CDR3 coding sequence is TGTGCCAGCAGCTTATCCGGGACAGGGGTTGGAAACACCATATATTTT.

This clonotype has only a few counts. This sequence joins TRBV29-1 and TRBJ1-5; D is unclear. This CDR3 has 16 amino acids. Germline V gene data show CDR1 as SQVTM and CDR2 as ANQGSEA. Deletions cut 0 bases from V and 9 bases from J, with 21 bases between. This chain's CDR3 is CSVEDHLQILFLPQHF. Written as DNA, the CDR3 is TGCAGCGTTGAAGATCATCTGCAGATTTTATTTCTGCCCCAGCATTTT.

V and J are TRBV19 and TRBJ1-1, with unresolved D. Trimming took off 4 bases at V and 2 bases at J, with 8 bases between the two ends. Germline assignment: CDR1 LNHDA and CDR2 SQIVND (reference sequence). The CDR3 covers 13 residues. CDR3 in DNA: TGTGCCAGTAGTAACGAGGGAAACACTGAAGCTTTCTTT. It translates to CASSNEGNTEAFF.

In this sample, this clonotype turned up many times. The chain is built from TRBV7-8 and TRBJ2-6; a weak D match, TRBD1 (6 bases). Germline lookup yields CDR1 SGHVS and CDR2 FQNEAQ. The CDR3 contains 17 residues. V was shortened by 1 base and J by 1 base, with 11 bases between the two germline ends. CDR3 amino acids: CASSLGFRGSGANVLTF. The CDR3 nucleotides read TGTGCCAGCAGCTTAGGGTTTAGGGGGTCTGGGGCCAACGTCCTGACTTTC.

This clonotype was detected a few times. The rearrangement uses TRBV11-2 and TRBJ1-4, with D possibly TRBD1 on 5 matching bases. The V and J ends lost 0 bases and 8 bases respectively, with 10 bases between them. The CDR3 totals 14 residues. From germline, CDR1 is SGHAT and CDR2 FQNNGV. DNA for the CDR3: TGTGCCAGCAGCTTAGATCCAGGGAGGGAAAAACTGTTTTTT. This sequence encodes CASSLDPGREKLFF.

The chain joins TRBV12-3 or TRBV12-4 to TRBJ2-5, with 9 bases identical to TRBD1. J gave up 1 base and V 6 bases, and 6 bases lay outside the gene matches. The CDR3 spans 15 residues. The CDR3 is CASRATGGPQETQYF. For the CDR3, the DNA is TGTGCCAGCAGGGCGACAGGGGGTCCCCAAGAGACCCAGTACTTC.

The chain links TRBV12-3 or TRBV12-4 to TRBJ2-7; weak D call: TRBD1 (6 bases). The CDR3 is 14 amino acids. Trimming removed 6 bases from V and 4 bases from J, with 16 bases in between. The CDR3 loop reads CASRSDTGCYEQYF. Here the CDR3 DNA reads TGTGCCAGCAGGTCCGACACAGGGTGTTACGAGCAGTACTTC.

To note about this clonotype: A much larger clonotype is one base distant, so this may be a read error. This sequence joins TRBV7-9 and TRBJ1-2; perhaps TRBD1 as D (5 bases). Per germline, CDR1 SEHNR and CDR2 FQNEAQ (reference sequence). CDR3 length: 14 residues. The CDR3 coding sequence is TGTGCCAGCAACGAACCGGGACGGAACTATGGCCACACCTTC. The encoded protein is CASNEPGRNYGHTF.

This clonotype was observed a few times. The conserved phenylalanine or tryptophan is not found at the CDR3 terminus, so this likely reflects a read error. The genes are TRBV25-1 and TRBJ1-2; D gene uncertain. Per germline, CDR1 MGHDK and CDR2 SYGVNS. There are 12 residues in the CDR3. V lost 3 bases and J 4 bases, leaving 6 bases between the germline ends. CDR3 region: CASSDLSYGYTS. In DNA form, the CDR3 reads TGTGCCAGCAGTGACTTATCCTATGGCTACACCTCC.